This T cell receptor (beta chain) was sequenced in a study of T-cell reconstitution after alpha-beta-depleted transplantation in children. Unique molecular identifiers were incorporated into the prepared TCRbeta library. TCRdb recomputed calls from the PCR reads with MiXCR, one row per CDR3 protein. The sample carries about 580,000 distinct CDR3 sequences, 25% to 30% recorded once. Note on this clonotype: Its antigen is not identified.

Study results and caveats: In patients about two months after transplant, alpha-beta T cells reportedly arose from several hundred expanded graft clones. A year post-transplant, T-cell counts and diversity derived mostly from newly produced T cells. It was surviving recipient T cells and thymic progenitors that gave some patients high TCRbeta diversity at day 60.

Sequences were derived from PBMCs, sampled before TCRalphabeta/CD19-depleted stem cell transplant. The TCR sequence derives from a boy in the first two years of life with Wiskott-Aldrich syndrome, due to receive a stem cell transplant.

Here the CDR3 reads CASSTQGASGANVLTF. CDR3 DNA: TGCGCCAGCAGCACCCAGGGGGCGTCTGGGGCCAACGTCCTGACTTTC. J is TRBJ2-6 and V is TRBV5-1, with 8 bases lining up with TRBD1. The V segment lost 4 bases and the J segment 1 base; nucleotides outside the gene matches: 4. Germline V gives CDR1 SGHRS, CDR2 YFSETQ. This CDR3 spans 16 amino acids.